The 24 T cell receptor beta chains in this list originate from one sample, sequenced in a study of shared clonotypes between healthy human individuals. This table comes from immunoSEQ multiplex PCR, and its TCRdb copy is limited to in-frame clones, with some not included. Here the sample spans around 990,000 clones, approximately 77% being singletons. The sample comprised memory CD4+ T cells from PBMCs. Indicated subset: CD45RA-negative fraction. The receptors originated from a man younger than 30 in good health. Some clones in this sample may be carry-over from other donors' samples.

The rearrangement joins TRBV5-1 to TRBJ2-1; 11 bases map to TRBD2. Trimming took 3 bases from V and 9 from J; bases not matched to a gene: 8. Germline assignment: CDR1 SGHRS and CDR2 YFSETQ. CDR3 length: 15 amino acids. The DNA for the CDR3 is TGCGCCAGCAGCTCAACTAGCGGGAGCCCTAGTGAGCAGTTCTTC. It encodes CASSSTSGSPSEQFF.

This chain's CDR3 is CASSFFIGSSTYEQYF. The CDR3 DNA reads as TGTGCCAGCAGTTTCTTTATAGGGTCTTCAACCTACGAGCAGTACTTC. V gene TRBV27 combines with J gene TRBJ2-7, with D unresolved. Trimming stripped 3 bases from V and 2 bases from J, with 17 bases between. Germline CDR1 is MNHEY and CDR2 is SMNVEV (reference sequence). The CDR3 contains 16 residues.

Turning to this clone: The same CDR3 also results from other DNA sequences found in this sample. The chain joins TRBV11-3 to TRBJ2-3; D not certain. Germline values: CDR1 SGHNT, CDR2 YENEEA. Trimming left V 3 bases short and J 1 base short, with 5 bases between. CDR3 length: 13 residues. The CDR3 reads CASSLSGTDTQYF. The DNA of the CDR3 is TGTGCCAGCAGCTTGTCTGGCACAGATACGCAGTATTTT.

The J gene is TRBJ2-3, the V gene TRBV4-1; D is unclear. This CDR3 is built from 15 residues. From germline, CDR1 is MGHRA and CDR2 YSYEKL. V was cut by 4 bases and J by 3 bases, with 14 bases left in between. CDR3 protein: CASSPRAATTDTQYF. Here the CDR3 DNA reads TGCGCCAGCAGCCCTAGGGCAGCGACTACAGATACGCAGTATTTT.

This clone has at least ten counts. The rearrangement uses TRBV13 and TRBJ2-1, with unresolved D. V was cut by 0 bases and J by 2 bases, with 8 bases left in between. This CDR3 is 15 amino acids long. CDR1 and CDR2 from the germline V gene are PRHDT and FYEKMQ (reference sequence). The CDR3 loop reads CASSLGATPYNEQFF. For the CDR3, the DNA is TGTGCCAGCAGCTTAGGGGCGACTCCCTACAATGAGCAGTTCTTC.

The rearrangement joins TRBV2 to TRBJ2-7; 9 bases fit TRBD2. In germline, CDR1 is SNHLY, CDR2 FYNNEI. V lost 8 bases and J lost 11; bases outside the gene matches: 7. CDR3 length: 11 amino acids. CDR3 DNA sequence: TGTGCCAGCCTGGGCGGGAGGGGGAAGTACTTC. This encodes CASLGGRGKYF.

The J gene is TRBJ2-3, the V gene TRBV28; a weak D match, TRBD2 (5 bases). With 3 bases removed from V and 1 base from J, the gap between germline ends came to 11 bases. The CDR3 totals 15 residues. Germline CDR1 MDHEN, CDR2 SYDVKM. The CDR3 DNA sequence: TGTGCCAGCAGTTTGGCGGGTTTCGGCACAGATACGCAGTATTTT. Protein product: CASSLAGFGTDTQYF.

The CDR3 is CASSQSGTGDQPQHF. The DNA of the CDR3 is TGTGCCAGCAGCCAATCCGGGACAGGGGATCAGCCCCAGCATTTT. The J gene is TRBJ1-5, the V gene TRBV16; 10 bases line up with TRBD1. CDR3 size: 15 residues. V was pared by 0 bases and J by 5 bases, with 1 base of the junction left unmatched. Germline lookup yields CDR1 KGHSY and CDR2 FQNENV.

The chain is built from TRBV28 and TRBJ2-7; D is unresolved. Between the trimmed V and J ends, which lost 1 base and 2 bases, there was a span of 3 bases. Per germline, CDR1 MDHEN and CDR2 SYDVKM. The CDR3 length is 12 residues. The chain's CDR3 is CASSLFPYEQYF. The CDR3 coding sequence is TGTGCCAGCAGTTTATTTCCCTACGAGCAGTACTTC.

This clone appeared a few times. The CDR3 DNA reads TGTGCCAGCAGCTTAGTGCCGGGACACGGGGAAGAGACCCAGTACTTC. Protein product: CASSLVPGHGEETQYF. The chain combines TRBV7-6 with TRBJ2-5; tentative D call: TRBD1 (6 bases). The germline gives CDR1 SGHVS, CDR2 FNYEAQ. The CDR3 is 16 residues long. V was cut by 1 base and J by 3 bases, with 15 bases left in between.

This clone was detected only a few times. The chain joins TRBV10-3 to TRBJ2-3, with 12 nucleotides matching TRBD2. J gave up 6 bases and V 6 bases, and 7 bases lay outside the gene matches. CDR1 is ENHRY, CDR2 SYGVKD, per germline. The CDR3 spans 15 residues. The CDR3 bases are TGTGCCATCAGGGCGACTAGCGGGAGTGCTGATACGCAGTATTTT. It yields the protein CAIRATSGSADTQYF.

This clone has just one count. In nucleotides, the CDR3 is TGCAGCGTCGGGACGGTTAGTGGCACCGGGGAGCTGTTTTTT. Translating it yields CSVGTVSGTGELFF. The chain recombines TRBV29-1 with TRBJ2-2; D may match TRBD1 or TRBD2 (5 bases each). The CDR3 runs 14 residues. CDR1 SQVTM and CDR2 ANQGSEA come from the germline V gene. V was clipped by 6 bases and J by 4 bases, with 15 bases between them.

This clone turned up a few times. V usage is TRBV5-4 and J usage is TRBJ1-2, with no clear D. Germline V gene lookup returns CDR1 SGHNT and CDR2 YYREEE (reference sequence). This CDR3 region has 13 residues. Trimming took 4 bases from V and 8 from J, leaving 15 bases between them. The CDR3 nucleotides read TGTGCCAGCAGCATGGACTCCCTTGGGGGCTACACCTTC. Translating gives CASSMDSLGGYTF. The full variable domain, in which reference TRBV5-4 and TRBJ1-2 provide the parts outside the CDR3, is ETGVTQSPTHLIKTRGQQVTLRCSSQSGHNTVSWYQQALGQGPQFIFQYYREEENGRGNFPPRFSGLQFPNYSSELNVNALELDDSALYLCASSMDSLGGYTFGSGTRLTVV.

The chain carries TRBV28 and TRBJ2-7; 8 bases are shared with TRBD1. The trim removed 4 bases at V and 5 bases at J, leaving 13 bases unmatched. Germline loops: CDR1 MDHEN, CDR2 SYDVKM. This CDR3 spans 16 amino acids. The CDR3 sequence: CASSSLSGQGAHEQYF. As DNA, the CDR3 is TGTGCCAGCAGTTCCCTGAGTGGACAGGGCGCCCACGAGCAGTACTTC.

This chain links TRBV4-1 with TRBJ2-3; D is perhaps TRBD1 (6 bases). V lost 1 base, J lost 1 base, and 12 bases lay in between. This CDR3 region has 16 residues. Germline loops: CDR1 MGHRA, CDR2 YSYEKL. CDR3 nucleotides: TGCGCCAGCAGCCAAGCAGGGACAAGGGGCACAGATACGCAGTATTTT. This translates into CASSQAGTRGTDTQYF.

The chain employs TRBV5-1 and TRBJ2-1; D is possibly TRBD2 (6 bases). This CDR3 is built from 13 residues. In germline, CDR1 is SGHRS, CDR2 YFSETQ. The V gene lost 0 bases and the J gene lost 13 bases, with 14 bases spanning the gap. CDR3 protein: CASSLESGTPQFF. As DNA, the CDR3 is TGCGCCAGCAGCTTGGAATCGGGGACTCCTCAGTTCTTC.

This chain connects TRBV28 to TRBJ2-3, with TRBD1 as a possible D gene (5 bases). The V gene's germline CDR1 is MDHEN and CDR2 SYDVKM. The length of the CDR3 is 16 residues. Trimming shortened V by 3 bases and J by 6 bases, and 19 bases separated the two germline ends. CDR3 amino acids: CASSFRLQVGVDTQYF. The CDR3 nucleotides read TGTGCCAGCAGTTTTCGTTTACAGGTTGGGGTGGATACGCAGTATTTT.

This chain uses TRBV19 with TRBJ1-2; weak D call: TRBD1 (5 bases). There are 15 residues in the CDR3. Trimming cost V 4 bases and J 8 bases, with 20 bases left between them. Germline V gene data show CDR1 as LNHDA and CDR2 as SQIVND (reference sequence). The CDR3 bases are TGTGCCAGTAGTAAAGACCGGGGACCCAACCAAGGCTACACCTTC. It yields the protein CASSKDRGPNQGYTF. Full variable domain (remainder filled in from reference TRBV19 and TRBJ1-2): DGGITQSPKYLFRKEGQNVTLSCEQNLNHDAMYWYRQDPGQGLRLIYYSQIVNDFQKGDIAEGYSVSREKKESFPLTVTSAQKNPTAFYLCASSKDRGPNQGYTFGSGTRLTVV.

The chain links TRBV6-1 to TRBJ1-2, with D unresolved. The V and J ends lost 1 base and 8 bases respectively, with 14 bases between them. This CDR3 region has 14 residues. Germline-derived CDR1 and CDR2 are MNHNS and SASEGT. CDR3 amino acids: CASSEGILGPGYTF. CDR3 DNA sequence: TGTGCCAGCAGTGAAGGTATTCTCGGCCCAGGCTACACCTTC.

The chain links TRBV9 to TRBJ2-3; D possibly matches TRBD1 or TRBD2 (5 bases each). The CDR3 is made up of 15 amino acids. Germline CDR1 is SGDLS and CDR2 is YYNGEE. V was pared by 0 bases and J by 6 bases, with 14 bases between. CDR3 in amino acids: CASSVASHGADTQYF. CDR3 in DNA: TGTGCCAGCAGCGTAGCAAGTCACGGGGCGGATACGCAGTATTTT.

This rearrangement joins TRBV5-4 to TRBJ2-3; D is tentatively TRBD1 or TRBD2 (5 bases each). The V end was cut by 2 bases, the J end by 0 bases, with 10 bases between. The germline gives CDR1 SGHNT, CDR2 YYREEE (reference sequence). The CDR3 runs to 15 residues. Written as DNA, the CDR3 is TGTGCCAGCAGCTTACGGGGACCTAGCACAGATACGCAGTATTTT. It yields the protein CASSLRGPSTDTQYF.

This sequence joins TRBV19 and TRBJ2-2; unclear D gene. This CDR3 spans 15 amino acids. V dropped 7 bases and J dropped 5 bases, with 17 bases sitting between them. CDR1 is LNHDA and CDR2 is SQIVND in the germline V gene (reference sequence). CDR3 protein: CASTPRTGTTGELFF. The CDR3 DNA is TGTGCCAGTACCCCTCGGACGGGTACTACCGGGGAGCTGTTTTTT. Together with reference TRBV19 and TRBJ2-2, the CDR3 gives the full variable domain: DGGITQSPKYLFRKEGQNVTLSCEQNLNHDAMYWYRQDPGQGLRLIYYSQIVNDFQKGDIAEGYSVSREKKESFPLTVTSAQKNPTAFYLCASTPRTGTTGELFFGEGSRLTVL.

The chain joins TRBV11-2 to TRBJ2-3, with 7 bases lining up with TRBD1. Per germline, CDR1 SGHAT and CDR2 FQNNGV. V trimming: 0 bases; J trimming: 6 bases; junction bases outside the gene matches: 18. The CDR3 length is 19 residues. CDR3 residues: CASSLDKPPGQPSGDTQYF. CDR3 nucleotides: TGTGCCAGCAGCTTAGATAAACCCCCGGGACAGCCTTCGGGGGATACGCAGTATTTT.

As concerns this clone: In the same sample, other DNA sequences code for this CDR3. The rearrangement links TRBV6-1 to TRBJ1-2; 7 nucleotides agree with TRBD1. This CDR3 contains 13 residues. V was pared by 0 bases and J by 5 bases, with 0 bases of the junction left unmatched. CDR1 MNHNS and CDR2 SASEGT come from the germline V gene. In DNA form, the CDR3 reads TGTGCCAGCAGTGAAGCGACAGGGTATGGCTACACCTTC. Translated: CASSEATGYGYTF.